Included here is one T cell receptor (beta chain) sequence, with context. Antigen: not known. The entry originates in a study of shared clonotypes between healthy human individuals. Study-wide points: What rarefaction showed was incomplete sorted-subset sequencing despite large depth. Clonotypes shared by all four sorted-subset donors had higher generation probabilities than non-shared clonotypes.

Profiling relied on immunoSEQ multiplex PCR, and the TCRdb table lists in-frame clones only, not all of them. Seen here are about 2.3 million clones, around 93% observed once, and the top ten hold more than 0.35%. Germline V gene data show CDR1 as MRHNA and CDR2 as SNTAGT. The length of the CDR3 is 15 residues. The V gene end was trimmed by 5 bases and the J gene end by 0 bases; junction bases not matched to a gene: 4. The clonotype originates from a man between 18 and 29 years old in good health. Some clones in this sample may be carry-over from other donors' samples. V gene TRBV6-4 combines with J gene TRBJ2-3; 8 bases agree with TRBD2. Material for sequencing was naive CD4+ T cells from PBMCs. Indicated subset: CD45RA+ positively selected. This CDR3 is CASSPQRGSTDTQYF. The CDR3 DNA reads as TGTGCCAGCAGTCCCCAGCGGGGGAGCACAGATACGCAGTATTTT.